These 24 T cell receptor beta chains were all obtained from the same sample, sequenced in a study of long-term antiretroviral therapy in people with HIV. Assay version v3.0 of immunoSEQ was used, and it was run at survey level. Assay: immunoSEQ multiplex PCR; the TCRdb copy retains only in-frame clones and omits some. The table lists about 16,000 clones, roughly 80% of them singletons. This material consisted of unsorted PBMCs, taken 1.2 to 1.3 years before starting antiretroviral therapy. These receptors came from a man aged 30 to 39 with HIV.

This chain uses TRBV7-6 with TRBJ2-7; either TRBD1 or TRBD2 may fit D (5 bases each). Germline CDR1 SGHVS, CDR2 FNYEAQ. The CDR3 sequence is 15 residues long. Between the trimmed V and J ends, which lost 5 bases and 1 base, there was a span of 15 bases. The CDR3 loop reads CASSDSRGLSYEQYF. DNA of the CDR3: TGTGCCAGCAGCGATAGCCGGGGCCTTTCCTACGAGCAGTACTTC.

The count of this clone is one. The J gene is TRBJ1-1, the V gene TRBV2; D is perhaps TRBD1 (5 bases). V was trimmed by 3 bases and J by 11 bases, leaving 7 bases between them. There are 10 residues in the CDR3. CDR1 and CDR2 from the germline V gene are SNHLY and FYNNEI. This chain's CDR3 is CASSEGVAFF. The CDR3 bases are TGTGCCAGCAGTGAGGGGGTGGCTTTCTTT.

The chain joins TRBV19 to TRBJ2-3; 7 nucleotides match TRBD2. V was pared by 7 bases and J by 2 bases, with 6 bases of the junction left unmatched. Looked up from germline, CDR1 is LNHDA and CDR2 is SQIVND (reference sequence). The CDR3 is 14 residues long. The CDR3 DNA sequence: TGTGCCAGTAAACGGCGGGGGTTCACAGATACGCAGTATTTT. Translated, it gives CASKRRGFTDTQYF.

This clone was seen a single time. V and J are TRBV18 and TRBJ2-3; 9 bases fit TRBD2. The V segment lost 7 bases and the J segment 5 bases; nucleotides outside the gene matches: 13. The CDR3 loop spans 16 amino acids. Germline V gene lookup returns CDR1 KGHSH and CDR2 LQKENI. CDR3 amino acids: CASFSRASGKIDTQYF. The CDR3 bases are TGTGCCAGCTTCTCCCGGGCTAGCGGGAAAATAGATACGCAGTATTTT.

The chain recombines TRBV28 with TRBJ2-3, with 9 nucleotides matching TRBD2. CDR3 length: 15 amino acids. J gave up 2 bases and V 5 bases, and 5 bases lay outside the gene matches. Germline V gene sequence: CDR1 MDHEN, CDR2 SYDVKM. The DNA of the CDR3 is TGTGCCAGCAGTCAAGCGGGAGGCGCCACAGATACGCAGTATTTT. It encodes CASSQAGGATDTQYF.

The chain carries TRBV29-1 and TRBJ2-1, with TRBD2 identical over 10 bases. Germline CDR1 and CDR2: SQVTM and ANQGSEA. V was clipped by 7 bases and J by 4 bases; unmatched bases: 19. The CDR3 consists of 18 residues. The CDR3 DNA sequence: TGCAGCGCCGGGGGCCCTGGCTCTAGACTAGCGGGTTACAATGAGCAGTTCTTC. Its protein is CSAGGPGSRLAGYNEQFF.

The chain couples TRBV11-2 to TRBJ2-2; 8 bases align to TRBD2. Trimming took 5 bases from V and 5 from J; bases not matched to a gene: 7. The germline V gene has CDR1 SGHAT and CDR2 FQNNGV. The CDR3 runs to 15 residues. CDR3 sequence (DNA): TGTGCCAGCAGCCCCCTCGGGGGGGGAACCGGGGAGCTGTTTTTT. This codes for CASSPLGGGTGELFF.

The genes are TRBV6-6 and TRBJ1-3; D is ambiguous. V was cut by 6 bases and J by 7 bases, with 13 bases left in between. Per germline, CDR1 MNHNY and CDR2 SVGAGI (reference sequence). This CDR3 contains 13 residues. The CDR3: CASSYTEGNTIYF. Here the CDR3 DNA reads TGTGCCAGCAGCTACACAGAAGGCAACACCATATATTTT.

This rearrangement joins TRBV13 to TRBJ2-7, with 10 bases matching TRBD1. With V trimmed by 5 bases and J by 1 base, 8 bases remained unmatched. The germline gives CDR1 PRHDT, CDR2 FYEKMQ (reference sequence). CDR3 length equals 16 residues. The CDR3 is CASSISRTGGSYEQYF. The DNA of the CDR3 is TGTGCCAGCAGCATCTCCCGGACAGGGGGGTCCTACGAGCAGTACTTC.

The rearrangement uses TRBV27 and TRBJ2-4; perhaps TRBD1 as D (6 bases). The CDR3 covers 15 residues. Trimming shortened V by 3 bases and J by 3 bases, and 12 bases separated the two germline ends. Germline loops: CDR1 MNHEY, CDR2 SMNVEV (reference sequence). CDR3 region: CASSFLDRFKNIQYF. For the CDR3, the DNA is TGTGCCAGCAGTTTCCTTGACAGGTTCAAAAACATTCAGTACTTC.

The CDR3 sequence is CASSLVGFSYEQYF. The CDR3 nucleotides are TGTGCCAGCAGCTTGGTGGGCTTTTCCTACGAGCAGTACTTC. J is TRBJ2-7 and V is TRBV5-6; no definite D call. The CDR3 spans 14 residues. CDR1 is SGHDT and CDR2 is YYEEEE in the germline V gene. Trimming took 0 bases from V and 1 from J, leaving 8 bases between them.

The rearrangement links TRBV28 to TRBJ1-5; TRBD1 is a possible D gene (6 bases). Trimming pared 0 bases from V and 7 bases from J, leaving 10 bases between. The CDR3 consists of 14 residues. Germline lookup yields CDR1 MDHEN and CDR2 SYDVKM. The CDR3 region is CASSLWTGQQPQHF. DNA of the CDR3: TGTGCCAGCAGTTTATGGACAGGCCAGCAGCCCCAGCATTTT.

This clone was seen more than once but under ten times. The chain links TRBV5-6 to TRBJ1-5; D gene uncertain. Germline CDR1 is SGHDT and CDR2 is YYEEEE. The ends were cut back, 3 bases at V and 5 bases at J, with 12 bases in the middle. The CDR3 is made up of 14 amino acids. CDR3 nucleotides: TGTGCCAGCAGCTCCTCCAGACGGGATCAGCCCCAGCATTTT. Translated, it gives CASSSSRRDQPQHF.

The chain uses TRBV6-5 and TRBJ1-4; maybe TRBD1 (5 bases). Germline V gene sequence: CDR1 MNHEY, CDR2 SVGAGI. The ends were cut back, 4 bases at V and 4 bases at J, with 16 bases in the middle. The CDR3 has 16 residues. CDR3 DNA sequence: TGTGCCAGCAGTTCCCTCCTCGGGGGAAGTAATGAAAAACTGTTTTTT. Translation: CASSSLLGGSNEKLFF.

This clone was seen a single time. This chain links TRBV19 with TRBJ1-5, with 11 bases identical to TRBD1. The CDR3 length is 17 residues. Germline V gene lookup returns CDR1 LNHDA and CDR2 SQIVND (reference sequence). The ends lost 3 bases at V and 7 bases at J; junction bases unmatched: 11. The CDR3 is CASSIGTGGISGQPQHF. The CDR3 DNA follows: TGTGCCAGTAGTATTGGGACAGGGGGGATTTCGGGGCAGCCCCAGCATTTT.

The chain couples TRBV25-1 to TRBJ2-1; D is unclear. The CDR3 is 12 amino acids. V was clipped by 2 bases and J by 8 bases, with 7 bases between them. Germline CDR1 reads MGHDK; CDR2 reads SYGVNS. The CDR3 sequence is CASSEGGHEQFF. The CDR3 coding sequence is TGTGCCAGCAGTGAAGGCGGACATGAGCAGTTCTTC.

This CDR3 is CATGGSNTGELFF. DNA of the CDR3: TGTGCCACGGGAGGTTCGAACACCGGGGAGCTGTTTTTT. The chain is built from TRBV6-1 and TRBJ2-2; 7 positions agree with TRBD2. V was pared by 10 bases and J by 0 bases, with 2 bases of the junction left unmatched. This CDR3 is 13 amino acids long. Germline loops: CDR1 MNHNS, CDR2 SASEGT.

V usage is TRBV7-2 and J usage is TRBJ2-5; the D is unclear. This CDR3 has 12 residues. Between the trimmed V and J ends, which lost 5 bases and 5 bases, there was a span of 9 bases. Germline V CDR1 and CDR2: SGHTA, FQGNSA. This CDR3 reads CASSPGVETQYF. The CDR3 DNA sequence: TGTGCCAGCAGCCCGGGCGTGGAGACCCAGTACTTC.

The chain links TRBV13 to TRBJ2-2, with D perhaps matching TRBD2 (5 bases). The CDR3 has 14 amino acids. Germline V gene lookup returns CDR1 PRHDT and CDR2 FYEKMQ (reference sequence). V lost 6 bases, J lost 1 base, and 9 bases lay in between. CDR3 nucleotide sequence: TGTGCCAGCAGTTATGGACTGAACACCGGGGAGCTGTTTTTT. Residues: CASSYGLNTGELFF.

The rearrangement joins TRBV7-2 to TRBJ2-4; 7 bases fit TRBD1. The V gene's germline CDR1 is SGHTA and CDR2 FQGNSA. This CDR3 is built from 19 residues. After removal of 5 bases from V and 6 bases from J, the junction contained 22 bases not matched to a gene. The CDR3 region has the DNA TGTGCCAGCAGCCGTGACAACCTGAATCCGACAGGGTTGGTAAACATTCAGTACTTC. This translates into CASSRDNLNPTGLVNIQYF.

The rearrangement links TRBV11-3 to TRBJ2-7, with D unresolved. Germline V CDR1 and CDR2: SGHNT, YENEEA. Trimming stripped 5 bases from V and 6 bases from J, with 14 bases between. The CDR3 is made up of 13 amino acids. The CDR3 nucleotides are TGTGCCAGCAGCCAGGACCGGTGGGGCGAGCAGTACTTC. Its translation: CASSQDRWGEQYF.

The chain combines TRBV6-5 with TRBJ2-3, with 9 bases that match TRBD2. The junction had 4 bases not matched to a gene; V was cut back by 0 bases and J by 6 bases. The CDR3 covers 15 residues. From germline, CDR1 is MNHEY and CDR2 SVGAGI. This CDR3 reads CASSYSAGGRDTQYF. The CDR3 DNA is TGTGCCAGCAGTTACTCGGCGGGGGGGCGGGATACGCAGTATTTT.

This rearrangement joins TRBV14 to TRBJ1-3, with D perhaps matching TRBD1 (5 bases). CDR1 and CDR2 from the germline V gene are SGHDN and FVKESK. The length of the CDR3 is 15 residues. V dropped 2 bases and J dropped 4 bases, with 12 bases sitting between them. The CDR3 loop reads CASSQSGMAGNTIYF. CDR3 bases: TGTGCCAGCAGCCAATCAGGGATGGCGGGAAACACCATATATTTT.

The genes are TRBV19 and TRBJ1-2; D not resolved. The CDR3 consists of 12 residues. Germline V CDR1 and CDR2: LNHDA, SQIVND (reference sequence). The V end was cut by 6 bases, the J end by 3 bases, with 8 bases between. Here the CDR3 reads CASRPYDYGYTF. The CDR3 nucleotides read TGTGCCAGTAGACCCTATGACTATGGCTACACCTTC.